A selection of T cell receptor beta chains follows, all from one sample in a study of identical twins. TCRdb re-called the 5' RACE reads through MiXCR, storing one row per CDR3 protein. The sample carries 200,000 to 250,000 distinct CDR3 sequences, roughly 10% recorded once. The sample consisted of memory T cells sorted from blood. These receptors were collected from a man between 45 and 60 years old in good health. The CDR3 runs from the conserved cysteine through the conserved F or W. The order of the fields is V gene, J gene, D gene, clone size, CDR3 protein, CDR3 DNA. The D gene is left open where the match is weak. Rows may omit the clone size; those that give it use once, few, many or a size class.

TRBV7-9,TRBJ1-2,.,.,CASSLAGSFYGYTF,TGTGCCAGCAGCTTAGCTGGCAGCTTCTATGGCTACACCTTC
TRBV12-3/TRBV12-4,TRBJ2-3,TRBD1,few,CASSLEGPGQFWLDTQYF,TGTGCCAGCAGTTTAGAAGGGCCGGGACAGTTCTGGTTAGATACGCAGTATTTT
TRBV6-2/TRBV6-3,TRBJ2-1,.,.,CASSYEALSYNEQFF,TGTGCCAGCAGTTACGAAGCGCTCTCCTACAATGAGCAGTTCTTC
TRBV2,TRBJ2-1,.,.,CASSKGSGHRYNEQFF,TGTGCCAGCTCGAAAGGTAGCGGCCACAGATACAATGAGCAGTTCTTC
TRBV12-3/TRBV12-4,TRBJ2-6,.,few,CASSSGSGSGANVLTF,TGTGCCAGCAGTTCAGGATCAGGGTCTGGGGCCAACGTCCTGACTTTC
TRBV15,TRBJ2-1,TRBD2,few,CATSTDRTSGTYNEQFF,TGTGCCACCAGCACCGATAGGACTAGCGGGACTTACAATGAGCAGTTCTTC
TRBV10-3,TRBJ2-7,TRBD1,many,CAISESRSAGGSYEQYF,TGTGCCATCAGTGAGTCTAGATCGGCAGGGGGCTCCTACGAGCAGTACTTC
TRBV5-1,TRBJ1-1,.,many,CASSYDRNTEAFF,TGCGCCAGCAGTTACGACCGGAACACTGAAGCTTTCTTT
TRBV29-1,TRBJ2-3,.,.,CSVGDKDTQYF,TGCAGCGTTGGGGATAAAGATACGCAGTATTTT
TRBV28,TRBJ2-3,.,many,CASSLWGGRTDTQYF,TGTGCCAGCAGTTTATGGGGGGGTCGCACAGATACGCAGTATTTT
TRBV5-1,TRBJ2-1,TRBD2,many,CASRGAVAGRNEQFF,TGCGCCAGCAGAGGGGCTGTAGCGGGCAGGAATGAGCAGTTCTTC